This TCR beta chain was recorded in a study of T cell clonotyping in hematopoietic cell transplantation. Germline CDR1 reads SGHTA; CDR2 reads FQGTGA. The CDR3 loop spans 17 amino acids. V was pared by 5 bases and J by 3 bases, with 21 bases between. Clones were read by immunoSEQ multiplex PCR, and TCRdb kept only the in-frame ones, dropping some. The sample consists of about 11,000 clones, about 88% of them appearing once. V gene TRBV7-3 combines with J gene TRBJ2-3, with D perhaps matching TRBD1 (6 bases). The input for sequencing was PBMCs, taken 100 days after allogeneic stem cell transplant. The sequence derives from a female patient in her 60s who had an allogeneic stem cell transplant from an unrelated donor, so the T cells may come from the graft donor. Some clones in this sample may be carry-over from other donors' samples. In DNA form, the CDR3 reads TGTGCCAGCAGCCAGGGGTCGGGACATCCGATTACAGATACGCAGTATTTT. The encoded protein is CASSQGSGHPITDTQYF.